This is a list of T cell receptor beta chains from one sample in a study of naive and memory T cell subsets. One entry per CDR3 protein, called by TCRdb with MiXCR from the UMI-ligation and nested PCR reads. The data show about 90,000 distinct CDR3 sequences, around 6.5% seen once. What was sequenced was central memory CD4+ T cells from blood. Receptor source: a human donor in good health. CDR3s include the opening cysteine and the closing phenylalanine or tryptophan. A D gene is named only where the DNA matches it firmly. Clone size is not always given. Where it is, it says once, few, many or a class for expanded clones.

length: 19; V: TRBV28; size: many; J: TRBJ2-3; D: TRBD2; DNA: TGTGCCAGCAGCGGAAGAGGGCTAGCGGGGGGGTTGAGCACAGATACGCAGTATTTT; CDR3: CASSGRGLAGGLSTDTQYF
length: 14; V: TRBV18; size: few; J: TRBJ2-3; D: .; DNA: TGTGCCAGCTCACCGATGGGGTCTACAGATACGCAGTATTTT; CDR3: CASSPMGSTDTQYF
length: 19; V: TRBV11-3; size: few; J: TRBJ2-1; D: .; DNA: TGTGCCAGCAGCTTAAACGTCCCTTTGCTGGGGGAAGCCCCCAATGAGCAGTTCTTC; CDR3: CASSLNVPLLGEAPNEQFF
length: 14; V: TRBV20-1; size: .; J: TRBJ2-3; D: TRBD2; DNA: TGCAGTGCGGAACAGGCGGGGGTTACAGATACGCAGTATTTT; CDR3: CSAEQAGVTDTQYF
length: 14; V: TRBV27; size: many; J: TRBJ1-1; D: .; DNA: TGTGCCAGCAGTTTTTACGCGGTAAACACTGAAGCTTTCTTT; CDR3: CASSFYAVNTEAFF
length: 14; V: TRBV12-3/TRBV12-4; size: many; J: TRBJ2-7; D: TRBD2; DNA: TGTGCCAGCAGTTCCGGGGGGAGCTCCTACGAGCAGTACTTC; CDR3: CASSSGGSSYEQYF
length: 14; V: TRBV12-3/TRBV12-4; size: many; J: TRBJ1-1; D: TRBD1; DNA: TGTGCCAGCACCGCGACAGGGCGAATTACTGAAGCTTTCTTT; CDR3: CASTATGRITEAFF
length: 13; V: TRBV2; size: many; J: TRBJ1-5; D: TRBD1; DNA: TGTGCCAGCGAAGGGACAGGGGATCAGCCCCAGCATTTT; CDR3: CASEGTGDQPQHF
length: 16; V: TRBV2; size: many; J: TRBJ2-7; D: .; DNA: TGTGCCAGCAGTGAAGGGTACAGCCTCTCCGGGTACGAGCAGTACTTC; CDR3: CASSEGYSLSGYEQYF
length: 14; V: TRBV28; size: .; J: TRBJ1-3; D: .; DNA: TGTGCCAGCAGTCCGGGGGTTGTTGGAAACACCATATATTTT; CDR3: CASSPGVVGNTIYF
length: 16; V: TRBV6-6; size: many; J: TRBJ1-5; D: TRBD1; DNA: TGTGCCAGCAGTTACTCGAGCAGGGGGCGAAGTCAGCCCCAGCATTTT; CDR3: CASSYSSRGRSQPQHF
length: 11; V: TRBV6-1; size: many; J: TRBJ1-2; D: .; DNA: TGTGCCAGCAGTCAAGCCAATGGCTACACCTTC; CDR3: CASSQANGYTF
length: 13; V: TRBV20-1; size: many; J: TRBJ2-7; D: .; DNA: TGCAGTGCTAGCTCCCCCTCAGGCTACGAGCAGTACTTC; CDR3: CSASSPSGYEQYF
length: 13; V: TRBV2; size: many; J: TRBJ2-2; D: .; DNA: TGTGCCAGCAGTGTATGGGACACCGGGGAGCTGTTTTTT; CDR3: CASSVWDTGELFF
length: 16; V: TRBV10-3; size: few; J: TRBJ1-6; D: TRBD1; DNA: TGTGCCATCAGTGAGTCTGGGACAGGGCGAATGTCACCCCTCCACTTT; CDR3: CAISESGTGRMSPLHF
length: 14; V: TRBV2; size: many; J: TRBJ2-3; D: .; DNA: TGTGCCAGCACCCGAGATGAGCTCACAGATACGCAGTATTTT; CDR3: CASTRDELTDTQYF
length: 16; V: TRBV9; size: many; J: TRBJ2-1; D: TRBD2; DNA: TGTGCCAGCTTACTTCCCGGGCTAGCGGGGGGGCAAGAGCAGTTCTTC; CDR3: CASLLPGLAGGQEQFF
length: 13; V: TRBV6-2/TRBV6-3; size: many; J: TRBJ1-5; D: .; DNA: TGTGCCAGCACCCCAGAGAGGGGACAGCCCCAGCATTTT; CDR3: CASTPERGQPQHF
length: 16; V: TRBV18; size: many; J: TRBJ2-1; D: TRBD2; DNA: TGTGCCAGCTCACCCCTAGCGGGGAGCTCCTACAATGAGCAGTTCTTC; CDR3: CASSPLAGSSYNEQFF
length: 12; V: TRBV7-9; size: .; J: TRBJ2-2; D: TRBD2; DNA: TGTGCCAGCAGGATAGCGGGCGGGGAGCTGTTTTTT; CDR3: CASRIAGGELFF
length: 13; V: TRBV30; size: many; J: TRBJ1-6; D: .; DNA: TGTGCCTGGATACGAGGATCTAATTCACCCCTCCACTTT; CDR3: CAWIRGSNSPLHF
length: 19; V: TRBV13; size: .; J: TRBJ1-1; D: .; DNA: TGTGCCAGCAGCGCAAAGGACCTCGGATGGAGCCTAATGAACACTGAAGCTTTCTTT; CDR3: CASSAKDLGWSLMNTEAFF
length: 17; V: TRBV7-2; size: few; J: TRBJ2-3; D: TRBD2; DNA: TGTGCCAGCAGCCGGTACTCTAGCGGGAGCACGACAGATACGCAGTATTTT; CDR3: CASSRYSSGSTTDTQYF
length: 17; V: TRBV7-2; size: once; J: TRBJ2-2; D: TRBD1; DNA: TGTGCCAGCAGCAACCGCCGGGACAGGGTTGGCACCGGGGAGCTGTTTTTT; CDR3: CASSNRRDRVGTGELFF
length: 14; V: TRBV7-3; size: many; J: TRBJ1-2; D: .; DNA: TGTGCCAGCAGCTTAAGTAGGGGCCGGGATGGCTACACCTTC; CDR3: CASSLSRGRDGYTF
length: 13; V: TRBV29-1; size: many; J: TRBJ2-7; D: .; DNA: TGCAGCGTAGAAAAGGACTACTCCTACGAGCAGTACTTC; CDR3: CSVEKDYSYEQYF
length: 14; V: TRBV12-3/TRBV12-4; size: .; J: TRBJ2-7; D: TRBD1; DNA: TGTGCCAGCAGTTTATCGCGGACAGGGGGCGAGCAGTACTTC; CDR3: CASSLSRTGGEQYF
length: 12; V: TRBV14; size: few; J: TRBJ1-1; D: .; DNA: TGTGCCAGCAGCCTGAAACGCCGACAAGCTTTCTTT; CDR3: CASSLKRRQAFF
length: 18; V: TRBV6-4; size: many; J: TRBJ2-1; D: TRBD2; DNA: TGTGCCAGCAGTGACTCTTCTCTTGTGACTAGCGGTCACAATGAGCAGTTCTTC; CDR3: CASSDSSLVTSGHNEQFF
length: 16; V: TRBV6-5; size: .; J: TRBJ2-2; D: .; DNA: TGTGCCAGCCATCGCTCGAGGACAACGAACACCGGGGAGCTGTTATTT; CDR3: CASHRSRTTNTGELLF
length: 15; V: TRBV28; size: few; J: TRBJ2-1; D: .; DNA: TGTGCCAGCAGTTTCTCTCGATCGGCCTACAATGAGCAGTTCTTC; CDR3: CASSFSRSAYNEQFF
length: 14; V: TRBV7-9; size: many; J: TRBJ1-3; D: .; DNA: TGTGCCAGCAGCCTGACACCCTCTGGAAACACCATATATTTT; CDR3: CASSLTPSGNTIYF
length: 11; V: TRBV28; size: .; J: TRBJ1-4; D: .; DNA: TGTGCCAGCAGTTTGGCAGGAAAACTGTTTTTT; CDR3: CASSLAGKLFF
length: 16; V: TRBV20-1; size: many; J: TRBJ2-1; D: .; DNA: TGCAGTGCTGGAATCCCTCGCGGTAGATCGGCCGATGAGCAGTTCTTC; CDR3: CSAGIPRGRSADEQFF
length: 17; V: TRBV19; size: many; J: TRBJ1-5; D: .; DNA: TGTGCCAGTAGTATAGAGCCCCAGGCGTATAGCAATCAGCCCCAGCATTTT; CDR3: CASSIEPQAYSNQPQHF
length: 19; V: TRBV12-3/TRBV12-4; size: .; J: TRBJ1-4; D: .; DNA: TGTGCCAGCAGCCCTGGGCAGGGAGGATTGATTACAACTAATGAAAAACTGTTTTTT; CDR3: CASSPGQGGLITTNEKLFF
length: 15; V: TRBV11-2; size: many; J: TRBJ2-3; D: TRBD2; DNA: TGTGCCAGCAGCTTAGGGAGCGGGGGTATAGATACGCAGTATTTT; CDR3: CASSLGSGGIDTQYF
length: 14; V: TRBV6-2/TRBV6-3; size: many; J: TRBJ2-3; D: .; DNA: TGTGCCAGCAGTTACTTTCCGGACACAGATACGCAGTATTTT; CDR3: CASSYFPDTDTQYF
length: 12; V: TRBV20-1; size: many; J: TRBJ1-2; D: .; DNA: TGCAGTGCTCCGGGACCAACCTATGGCTACACCTTC; CDR3: CSAPGPTYGYTF
length: 16; V: TRBV6-6; size: many; J: TRBJ1-2; D: TRBD1; DNA: TGTGCCAGCAGTCGAACACAGGGGGCGAGGTACTATGGCTACACCTTC; CDR3: CASSRTQGARYYGYTF
length: 15; V: TRBV20-1; size: .; J: TRBJ2-1; D: .; DNA: TGCAGTGCGCCCACGTCGGTGAGCTCCTACAATGAGCAGTTCTTC; CDR3: CSAPTSVSSYNEQFF
length: 13; V: TRBV29-1; size: many; J: TRBJ1-2; D: .; DNA: TGCAGCGTGCGGGACACACAAAACTATGGCTACACCTTC; CDR3: CSVRDTQNYGYTF
length: 15; V: TRBV4-2; size: many; J: TRBJ1-4; D: .; DNA: TGTGCCAGCAGCCAAGCGCCCAGATCGAATGAAAAACTGTTTTTT; CDR3: CASSQAPRSNEKLFF
length: 14; V: TRBV20-1; size: many; J: TRBJ1-1; D: TRBD1; DNA: TGCAGTGCTCACCGGGACAGGGGAAGTACTGAAGCTTTCTTT; CDR3: CSAHRDRGSTEAFF
length: 12; V: TRBV20-1; size: few; J: TRBJ1-1; D: .; DNA: TGCAGTGTAAACCGGGAGCCAGGTGAAGCTTTCTTT; CDR3: CSVNREPGEAFF
length: 15; V: TRBV5-8; size: .; J: TRBJ2-1; D: TRBD1; DNA: TGTGCCAGCAGGTCGGGACAGGTGGTTCCCAATGAGCAGTTCTTC; CDR3: CASRSGQVVPNEQFF
length: 15; V: TRBV7-9; size: few; J: TRBJ2-1; D: TRBD2; DNA: TGTGCCAGCAGCGGGCCTAGCGGGGGGGCCATTGAGCAGTTCTTC; CDR3: CASSGPSGGAIEQFF
length: 14; V: TRBV5-4; size: few; J: TRBJ2-7; D: TRBD2; DNA: TGTGCCAGCAGCTACACTAGCGGGAGTCATGGGCAGTACTTC; CDR3: CASSYTSGSHGQYF
length: 11; V: TRBV10-3; size: many; J: TRBJ2-3; D: .; DNA: TGTGCCACAGGGCGGACAGATACGCAGTATTTT; CDR3: CATGRTDTQYF
length: 15; V: TRBV7-2; size: many; J: TRBJ1-2; D: .; DNA: TGTGCCAGCAGCGCCTGGACGGTAGGGAACTATGGCTACACCTTC; CDR3: CASSAWTVGNYGYTF
length: 15; V: TRBV11-2; size: many; J: TRBJ2-3; D: .; DNA: TGTGCCAGCAGCTTAGTAGGGGGTAGCACAGATACGCAGTATTTT; CDR3: CASSLVGGSTDTQYF
length: 16; V: TRBV12-3/TRBV12-4; size: many; J: TRBJ1-5; D: TRBD1; DNA: TGTGCCAGCAGCGAAGCCGGACAGGCCGCCCGTAGGCCCCAGCATTTT; CDR3: CASSEAGQAARRPQHF
length: 13; V: TRBV28; size: few; J: TRBJ2-3; D: TRBD1; DNA: TGTGCCAGCAAGGGACAGGCGGCAGATACGCAGTATTTT; CDR3: CASKGQAADTQYF
length: 16; V: TRBV4-3; size: .; J: TRBJ2-3; D: .; DNA: TGCGCCAGCAGCCAAGCCGGTGACCCCAGCACAGATACGCAGTATTTT; CDR3: CASSQAGDPSTDTQYF
length: 14; V: TRBV28; size: .; J: TRBJ2-7; D: .; DNA: TGTGCCAGCAGTTTTCCCAACAGGGCGGATAAACTTGATTTC; CDR3: CASSFPNRADKLDF
length: 17; V: TRBV7-6; size: few; J: TRBJ2-3; D: TRBD2; DNA: TGTGCCAGCAGCCCAAATTCGTGGACTAGCGGCACAGATACGCAGTATTTT; CDR3: CASSPNSWTSGTDTQYF
length: 20; V: TRBV4-3; size: few; J: TRBJ1-4; D: .; DNA: TGCGCCAGCAGCCAAGGGGCCGGGGGCGCAGGAAGGGGAACTAATGAAAAACTGTTTTTT; CDR3: CASSQGAGGAGRGTNEKLFF
length: 13; V: TRBV7-2; size: .; J: TRBJ2-2; D: .; DNA: TGTGCCAGCAGCTTACAGGGGACCGGGGAGCTGTTTTTT; CDR3: CASSLQGTGELFF